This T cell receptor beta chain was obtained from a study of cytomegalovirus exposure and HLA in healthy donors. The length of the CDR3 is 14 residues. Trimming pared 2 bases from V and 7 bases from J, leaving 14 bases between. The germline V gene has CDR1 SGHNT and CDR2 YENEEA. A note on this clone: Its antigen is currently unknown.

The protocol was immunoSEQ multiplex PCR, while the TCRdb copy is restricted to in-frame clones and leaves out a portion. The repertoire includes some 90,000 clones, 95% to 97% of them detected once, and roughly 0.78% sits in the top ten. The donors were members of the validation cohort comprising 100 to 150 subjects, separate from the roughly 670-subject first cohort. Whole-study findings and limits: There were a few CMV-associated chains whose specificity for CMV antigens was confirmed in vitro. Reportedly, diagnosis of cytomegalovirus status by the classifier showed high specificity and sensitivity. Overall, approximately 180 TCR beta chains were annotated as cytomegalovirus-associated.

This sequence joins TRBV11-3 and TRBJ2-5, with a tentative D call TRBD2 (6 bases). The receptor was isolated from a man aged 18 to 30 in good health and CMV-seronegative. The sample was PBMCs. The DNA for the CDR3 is TGTGCCAGCAGCTTAAATAGCGAGGGAGGGACCCAGTACTTC. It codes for CASSLNSEGGTQYF.